The rows below give T cell receptor beta chains drawn from one sample of a study of neurological immune-mediated disorders. TCRdb reprocessed the 5' RACE reads with MiXCR, giving one entry per CDR3 protein. The sample has about 60,000 distinct CDR3 sequences, roughly 3.5% seen once. Sequenced material: PBMCs. The receptors shown here come from a woman in her forties or fifties with multiple sclerosis. CDR3s include the opening cysteine and the closing phenylalanine or tryptophan. The D gene is left open where the match is weak. Clone sizes are given selectively: once, few, many, or a class where the clone is expanded.

D gene: NA
clone size: NA
J gene: TRBJ1-5
V gene: TRBV18
CDR3 DNA: TGTGCCAGCTCAATGGATGATAGCAATCAGCCCCAGAATTTT
CDR3 protein: CASSMDDSNQPQNF

D gene: NA
clone size: many
J gene: TRBJ2-5
V gene: TRBV20-1
CDR3 DNA: TGCAGTGCTAGTCTGTCGGGGGTTGAAGACGAGACCCAGTACTTC
CDR3 protein: CSASLSGVEDETQYF

D gene: TRBD2
clone size: many
J gene: TRBJ2-1
V gene: TRBV12-3/TRBV12-4
CDR3 DNA: TGTGCCAGCAGTTTATTGGAGCGGGAGAGGTTCTTC
CDR3 protein: CASSLLERERFF

D gene: NA
clone size: few
J gene: TRBJ2-3
V gene: TRBV13
CDR3 DNA: TGTGCCAGCAGCTGCGCCACCACGACGGACGCTAGCACAGATACGCAGTATTTT
CDR3 protein: CASSCATTTDASTDTQYF

D gene: NA
clone size: many
J gene: TRBJ1-1
V gene: TRBV14
CDR3 DNA: TGTGCCAGCAGCCGCGGGGGGAGGAGGGACACTGAAGCTTTCTTT
CDR3 protein: CASSRGGRRDTEAFF

D gene: TRBD1
clone size: many
J gene: TRBJ2-5
V gene: TRBV5-1
CDR3 DNA: TGCGCCAGCAGCCACAGGGGACAACAAGAGACCCAGTACTTC
CDR3 protein: CASSHRGQQETQYF

D gene: TRBD2
clone size: many
J gene: TRBJ2-2
V gene: TRBV5-1
CDR3 DNA: TGCGCCAGCAGCTTCTCCCCAGCGGGGACGAACACCGGGGAGCTGTTTTTT
CDR3 protein: CASSFSPAGTNTGELFF

D gene: NA
clone size: medium-sized
J gene: TRBJ1-6
V gene: TRBV11-2
CDR3 DNA: TGTGCCAGCACCCCAGGACAGTTTAATTCACCCCTCCACTTT
CDR3 protein: CASTPGQFNSPLHF

D gene: NA
clone size: many
J gene: TRBJ2-3
V gene: TRBV20-1
CDR3 DNA: TGCAGTGCTAGTTGGCTAGCGTTCGATACGCAGTATTTT
CDR3 protein: CSASWLAFDTQYF

D gene: NA
clone size: many
J gene: TRBJ2-1
V gene: TRBV12-3/TRBV12-4
CDR3 DNA: TGTGCCAGCAGTTTGGTCCAGGGAGCCGATGAGCAGTTCTTC
CDR3 protein: CASSLVQGADEQFF

D gene: TRBD1
clone size: NA
J gene: TRBJ1-5
V gene: TRBV5-6
CDR3 DNA: TGTGCCAGCAGTTCCACAGGGGTTCCTTCTCCCCAGAATTTT
CDR3 protein: CASSSTGVPSPQNF

D gene: TRBD1
clone size: many
J gene: TRBJ2-2
V gene: TRBV6-5
CDR3 DNA: TGTGCCAGCAGGTCCGGGACAGGAGGAACCGGGGAGCTGTTTTTT
CDR3 protein: CASRSGTGGTGELFF

D gene: TRBD2
clone size: few
J gene: TRBJ2-7
V gene: TRBV20-1
CDR3 DNA: TGCAGTGCTAGAGGGAGAGAAAGCGGGAGCTTTTACGAGCAGTACTTC
CDR3 protein: CSARGRESGSFYEQYF

D gene: TRBD1
clone size: few
J gene: TRBJ2-7
V gene: TRBV29-1
CDR3 DNA: TGCAGCGTTGAGAGCGGGACAGGGGTTTCCTACGAGCAGTACTTC
CDR3 protein: CSVESGTGVSYEQYF

D gene: NA
clone size: few
J gene: TRBJ2-3
V gene: TRBV18
CDR3 DNA: TGTGCCAGCTCACCATCCGGGGCCACAGATACGCAGTATTTT
CDR3 protein: CASSPSGATDTQYF

D gene: NA
clone size: many
J gene: TRBJ1-1
V gene: TRBV5-1
CDR3 DNA: TGCGCCAGCACTTTGGGGGCCGAGAACACTGAAGCTTTCTTT
CDR3 protein: CASTLGAENTEAFF

D gene: NA
clone size: many
J gene: TRBJ1-3
V gene: TRBV28
CDR3 DNA: TGTGCCAGCATCCTCCGGCGCAGGGGTGGAAACACCATATATTTT
CDR3 protein: CASILRRRGGNTIYF

D gene: NA
clone size: many
J gene: TRBJ1-1
V gene: TRBV7-9
CDR3 DNA: TGTGCCAGCAGCTTATTCGGGAGCACTGAAGCTTTCTTT
CDR3 protein: CASSLFGSTEAFF

D gene: TRBD2
clone size: many
J gene: TRBJ2-7
V gene: TRBV7-9
CDR3 DNA: TGTGCCAGCAGCTTAGTTGGACTAGCGGGAGCTGGGTCGGAGCAGTACTTC
CDR3 protein: CASSLVGLAGAGSEQYF

D gene: NA
clone size: many
J gene: TRBJ2-6
V gene: TRBV5-1
CDR3 DNA: TGCGCCAGCAGCTGGTACTCTCAAGGGGCCAACGTCCTGACTTTC
CDR3 protein: CASSWYSQGANVLTF

D gene: TRBD2
clone size: many
J gene: TRBJ2-1
V gene: TRBV7-2
CDR3 DNA: TGTGCCAGCAGCAGGACTAGCGGGAGCCTAAAGGGAGAGCAGTTCTTC
CDR3 protein: CASSRTSGSLKGEQFF

D gene: TRBD1
clone size: many
J gene: TRBJ1-1
V gene: TRBV27
CDR3 DNA: TGTGCCAGCAGTGGGAGACAGGGGAGGACTGAAGCTTTCTTT
CDR3 protein: CASSGRQGRTEAFF

D gene: TRBD1
clone size: many
J gene: TRBJ2-5
V gene: TRBV27
CDR3 DNA: TGTGCCAGCAGTCGCGAGTTTGGGACAGGGTCAGAGACCCAGTACTTC
CDR3 protein: CASSREFGTGSETQYF

D gene: NA
clone size: many
J gene: TRBJ2-2
V gene: TRBV5-6
CDR3 DNA: TGTGCCAGCAGCTTGACAGAGCCCGGGGAGCTGTTTTTT
CDR3 protein: CASSLTEPGELFF

D gene: NA
clone size: many
J gene: TRBJ1-6
V gene: TRBV20-1
CDR3 DNA: TGCAGTGCGGCAACCGGGACGGCGAATTCACCCCTCCACTTT
CDR3 protein: CSAATGTANSPLHF

D gene: TRBD2
clone size: many
J gene: TRBJ2-1
V gene: TRBV5-1
CDR3 DNA: TGCGCCAGCAGCCTCCCCTCTAGCGGGAGTAGCAATGAGCAGTTCTTC
CDR3 protein: CASSLPSSGSSNEQFF

D gene: NA
clone size: many
J gene: TRBJ2-3
V gene: TRBV4-1
CDR3 DNA: TGCGCCAGCAGCCAGCTGGACGATACGCAGTATTTT
CDR3 protein: CASSQLDDTQYF

D gene: TRBD1
clone size: many
J gene: TRBJ1-2
V gene: TRBV5-4
CDR3 DNA: TGTGCCAGCAGCCGCGGAGGGGGCGACTATGGCTACACCTTC
CDR3 protein: CASSRGGGDYGYTF

D gene: NA
clone size: many
J gene: TRBJ2-7
V gene: TRBV3-1
CDR3 DNA: TGTGCCAGCAGCCAAGATTGGACAGAGCAGTACTTC
CDR3 protein: CASSQDWTEQYF

D gene: TRBD1
clone size: many
J gene: TRBJ2-1
V gene: TRBV7-2
CDR3 DNA: TGTGCCAGCAGCTTGGACAGGGGGGAATACAATGAGCAGTTCTTC
CDR3 protein: CASSLDRGEYNEQFF

D gene: NA
clone size: many
J gene: TRBJ2-1
V gene: TRBV4-3
CDR3 DNA: TGCGCCAGCAGCCAACAGGGGGGAAAAAGATTCTTC
CDR3 protein: CASSQQGGKRFF

D gene: NA
clone size: many
J gene: TRBJ1-5
V gene: TRBV7-2
CDR3 DNA: TGTGCCCCCTTAGGGAGGGACCAGCCCCAGCATTTT
CDR3 protein: CAPLGRDQPQHF

D gene: NA
clone size: many
J gene: TRBJ2-2
V gene: TRBV7-9
CDR3 DNA: TGTGCCAGCTCGGGATGGGCGAACACCGGGGAGCTGTTTTTT
CDR3 protein: CASSGWANTGELFF

D gene: NA
clone size: few
J gene: TRBJ2-7
V gene: TRBV5-6
CDR3 DNA: TGTGCCAGCAGCTTGGGAACCACCTACGAGCAGTACTTC
CDR3 protein: CASSLGTTYEQYF

D gene: TRBD1
clone size: many
J gene: TRBJ2-2
V gene: TRBV20-1
CDR3 DNA: TGCAGTGCTAGGGTTCGGGAGACAGGGGACGGGGAGCTGTTTTTT
CDR3 protein: CSARVRETGDGELFF

D gene: NA
clone size: NA
J gene: TRBJ1-1
V gene: TRBV7-9
CDR3 DNA: TGTGCCAGCAGCCCCCACCGCGGCAGACCGGGAACTGAAGCTTTCTTT
CDR3 protein: CASSPHRGRPGTEAFF

D gene: NA
clone size: NA
J gene: TRBJ2-2
V gene: TRBV18
CDR3 DNA: TGTGCCAGCTCACCGCGGTCAGACACCGGGGAGCTGTTTTTT
CDR3 protein: CASSPRSDTGELFF

D gene: NA
clone size: many
J gene: TRBJ2-1
V gene: TRBV7-2
CDR3 DNA: TGTGCCAGCAGCTGGGTAGACTTTGAGCAGTTCTTC
CDR3 protein: CASSWVDFEQFF

D gene: NA
clone size: many
J gene: TRBJ2-1
V gene: TRBV24-1
CDR3 DNA: TGTGCCACCGGAAATGGACGTGGGCTGAGTGGAGTGTACAATGAGCAGTTCTTC
CDR3 protein: CATGNGRGLSGVYNEQFF